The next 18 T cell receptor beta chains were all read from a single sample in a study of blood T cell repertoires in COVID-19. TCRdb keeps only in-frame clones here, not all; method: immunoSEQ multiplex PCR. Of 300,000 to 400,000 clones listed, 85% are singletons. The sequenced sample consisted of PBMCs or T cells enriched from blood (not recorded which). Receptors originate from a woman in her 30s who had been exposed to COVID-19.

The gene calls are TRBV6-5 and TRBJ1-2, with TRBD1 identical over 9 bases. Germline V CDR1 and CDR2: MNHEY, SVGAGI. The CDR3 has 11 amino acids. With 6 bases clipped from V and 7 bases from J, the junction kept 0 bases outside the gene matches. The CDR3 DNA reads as TGTGCCAGCAGACAGGGGGCTGGCTACACCTTC. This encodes CASRQGAGYTF.

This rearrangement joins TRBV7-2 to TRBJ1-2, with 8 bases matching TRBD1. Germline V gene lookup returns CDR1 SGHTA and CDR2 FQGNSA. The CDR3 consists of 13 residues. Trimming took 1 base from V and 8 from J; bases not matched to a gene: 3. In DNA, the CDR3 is TGTGCCAGCAGCTTAGACAGGGGGGACGGCTACACCTTC. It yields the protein CASSLDRGDGYTF.

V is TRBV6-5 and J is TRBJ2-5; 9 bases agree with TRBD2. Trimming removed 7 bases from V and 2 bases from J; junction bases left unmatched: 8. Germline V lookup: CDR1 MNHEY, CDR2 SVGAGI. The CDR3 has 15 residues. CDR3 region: CASIRLAGRQETQYF. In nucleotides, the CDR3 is TGTGCCAGCATACGGCTAGCGGGGAGACAAGAGACCCAGTACTTC.

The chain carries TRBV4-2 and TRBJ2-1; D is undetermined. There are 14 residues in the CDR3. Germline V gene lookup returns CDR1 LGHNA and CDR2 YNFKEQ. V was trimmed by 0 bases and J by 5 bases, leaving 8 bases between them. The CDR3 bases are TGTGCCAGCAGCCAAGATCAGGAAGACAATGAGCAGTTCTTC. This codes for CASSQDQEDNEQFF.

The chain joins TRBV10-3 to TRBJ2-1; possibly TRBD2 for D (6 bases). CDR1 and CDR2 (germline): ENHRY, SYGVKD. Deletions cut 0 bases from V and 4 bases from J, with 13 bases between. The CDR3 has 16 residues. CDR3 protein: CAISESGGGVYNEQFF. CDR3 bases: TGTGCCATCAGTGAGTCAGGCGGAGGGGTATACAATGAGCAGTTCTTC.

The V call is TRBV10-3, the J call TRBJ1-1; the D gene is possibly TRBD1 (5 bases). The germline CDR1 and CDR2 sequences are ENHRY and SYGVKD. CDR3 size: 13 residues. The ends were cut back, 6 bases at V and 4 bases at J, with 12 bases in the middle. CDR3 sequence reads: CAIRFGGVTEAFF. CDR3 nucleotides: TGTGCCATCAGGTTCGGGGGAGTCACTGAAGCTTTCTTT.

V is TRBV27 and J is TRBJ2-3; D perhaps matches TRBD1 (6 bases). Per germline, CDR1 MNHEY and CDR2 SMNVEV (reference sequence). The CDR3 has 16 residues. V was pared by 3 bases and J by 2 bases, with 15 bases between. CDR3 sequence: CASSFLTAGDTDTQYF. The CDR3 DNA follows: TGTGCCAGCAGTTTTCTGACAGCAGGGGACACAGATACGCAGTATTTT.

CDR3 sequence (DNA): TGTGCCAGTTCAGGACAGGGGCATCAGCCCCAGCATTTT. Protein sequence: CASSGQGHQPQHF. The chain employs TRBV19 and TRBJ1-5, with 9 bases identical to TRBD1. Germline loops: CDR1 LNHDA, CDR2 SQIVND (reference sequence). Trimming cost V 8 bases and J 5 bases; bases outside gene matches: 4. The CDR3 is 13 residues long.

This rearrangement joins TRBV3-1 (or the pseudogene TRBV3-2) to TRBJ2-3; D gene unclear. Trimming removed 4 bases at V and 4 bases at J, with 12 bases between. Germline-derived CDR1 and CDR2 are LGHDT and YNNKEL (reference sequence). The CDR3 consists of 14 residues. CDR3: CASSPRRSADTQYF. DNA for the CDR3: TGTGCCAGCAGCCCCCGTCGGTCGGCAGATACGCAGTATTTT.

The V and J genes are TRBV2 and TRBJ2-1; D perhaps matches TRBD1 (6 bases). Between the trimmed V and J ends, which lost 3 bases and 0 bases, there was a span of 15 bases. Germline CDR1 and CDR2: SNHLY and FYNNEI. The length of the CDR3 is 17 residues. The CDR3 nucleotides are TGTGCCAGCAGTGAGTCCACAGGGCCCGGCTCCTACAATGAGCAGTTCTTC. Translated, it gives CASSESTGPGSYNEQFF.

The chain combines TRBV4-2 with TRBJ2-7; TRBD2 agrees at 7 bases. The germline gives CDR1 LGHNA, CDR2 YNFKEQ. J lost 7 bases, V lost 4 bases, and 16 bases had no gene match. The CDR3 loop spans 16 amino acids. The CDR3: CASSPSTGGRTEEQYF. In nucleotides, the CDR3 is TGTGCCAGCAGCCCATCCACTGGCGGGAGAACGGAAGAGCAGTACTTC.

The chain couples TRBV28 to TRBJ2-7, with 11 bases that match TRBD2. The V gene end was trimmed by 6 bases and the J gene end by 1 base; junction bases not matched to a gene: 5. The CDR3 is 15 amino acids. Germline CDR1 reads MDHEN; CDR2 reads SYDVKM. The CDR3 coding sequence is TGTGCCAGCAGGGGGGGGACTAGCGGTTCCTACGAGCAGTACTTC. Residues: CASRGGTSGSYEQYF.

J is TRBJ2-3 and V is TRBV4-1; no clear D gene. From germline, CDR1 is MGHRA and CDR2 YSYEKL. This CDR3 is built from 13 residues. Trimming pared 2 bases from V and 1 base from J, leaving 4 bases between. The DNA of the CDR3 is TGCGCCAGCAGCCAACAGGGCACAGATACGCAGTATTTT. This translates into CASSQQGTDTQYF.

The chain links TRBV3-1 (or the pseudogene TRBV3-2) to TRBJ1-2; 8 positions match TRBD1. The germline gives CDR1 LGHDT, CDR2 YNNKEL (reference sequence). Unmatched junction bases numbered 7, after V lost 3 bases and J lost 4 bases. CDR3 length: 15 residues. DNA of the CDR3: TGTGCCAGCAGCCAGGCGGACAGGGCTACCTATGGCTACACCTTC. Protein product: CASSQADRATYGYTF.

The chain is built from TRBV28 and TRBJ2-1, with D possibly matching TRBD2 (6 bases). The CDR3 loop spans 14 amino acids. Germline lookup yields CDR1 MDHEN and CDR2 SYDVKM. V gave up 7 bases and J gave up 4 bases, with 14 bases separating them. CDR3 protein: CASINPGTYNEQFF. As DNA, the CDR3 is TGTGCCAGCATAAACCCCGGGACTTACAATGAGCAGTTCTTC.

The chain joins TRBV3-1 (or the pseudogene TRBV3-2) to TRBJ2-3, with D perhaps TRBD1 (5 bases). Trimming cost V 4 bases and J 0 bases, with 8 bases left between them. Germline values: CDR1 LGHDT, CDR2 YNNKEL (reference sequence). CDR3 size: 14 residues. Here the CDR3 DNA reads TGTGCCAGCAGCCTCAGGGCTAGCACAGATACGCAGTATTTT. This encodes CASSLRASTDTQYF.

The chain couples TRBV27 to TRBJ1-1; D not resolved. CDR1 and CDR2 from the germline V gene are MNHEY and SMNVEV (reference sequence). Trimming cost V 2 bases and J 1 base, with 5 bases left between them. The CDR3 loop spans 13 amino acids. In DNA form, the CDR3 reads TGTGCCAGCAGTTTACTAGGGAACACTGAAGCTTTCTTT. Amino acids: CASSLLGNTEAFF.

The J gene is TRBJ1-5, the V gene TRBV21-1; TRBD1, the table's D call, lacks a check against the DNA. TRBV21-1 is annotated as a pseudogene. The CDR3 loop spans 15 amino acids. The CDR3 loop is CASTGTARSNQPQHF. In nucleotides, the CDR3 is TGTGCCAGCACCGGGACAGCTCGTAGCAATCAGCCCCAGCATTTT.